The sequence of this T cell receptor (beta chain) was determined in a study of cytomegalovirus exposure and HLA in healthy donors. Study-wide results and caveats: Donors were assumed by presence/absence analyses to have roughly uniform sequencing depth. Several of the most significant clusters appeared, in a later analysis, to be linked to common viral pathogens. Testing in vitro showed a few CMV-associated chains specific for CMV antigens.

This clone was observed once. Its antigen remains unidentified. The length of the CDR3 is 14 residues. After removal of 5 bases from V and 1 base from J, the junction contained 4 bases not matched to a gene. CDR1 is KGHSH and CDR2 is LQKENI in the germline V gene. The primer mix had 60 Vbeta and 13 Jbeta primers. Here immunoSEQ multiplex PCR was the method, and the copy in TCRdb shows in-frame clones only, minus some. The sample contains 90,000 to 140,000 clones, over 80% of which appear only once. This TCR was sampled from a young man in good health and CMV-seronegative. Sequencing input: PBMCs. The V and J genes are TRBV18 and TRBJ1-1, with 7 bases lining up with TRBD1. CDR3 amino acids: CASSNQGGNTEAFF. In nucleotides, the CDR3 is TGTGCCAGCTCAAATCAGGGGGGGAACACTGAAGCTTTCTTT.